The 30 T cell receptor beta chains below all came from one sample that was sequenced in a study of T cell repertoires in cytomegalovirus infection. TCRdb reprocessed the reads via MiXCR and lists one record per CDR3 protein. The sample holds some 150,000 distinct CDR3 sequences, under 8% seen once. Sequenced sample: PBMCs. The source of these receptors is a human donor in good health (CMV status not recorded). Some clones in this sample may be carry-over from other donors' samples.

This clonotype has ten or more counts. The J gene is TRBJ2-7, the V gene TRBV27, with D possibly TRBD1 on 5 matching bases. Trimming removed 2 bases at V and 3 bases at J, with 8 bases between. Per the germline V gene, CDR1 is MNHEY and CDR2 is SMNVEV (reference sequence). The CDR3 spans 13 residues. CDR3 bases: TGTGCCAGCAGTTTAAGGCAGGGCTACGAGCAGTACTTC. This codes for CASSLRQGYEQYF.

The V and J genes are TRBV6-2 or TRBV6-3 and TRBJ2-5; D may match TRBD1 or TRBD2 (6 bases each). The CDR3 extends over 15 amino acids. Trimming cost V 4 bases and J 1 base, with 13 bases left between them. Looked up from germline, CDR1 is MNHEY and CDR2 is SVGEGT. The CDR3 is CASSLSPGAQETQYF. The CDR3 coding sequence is TGTGCCAGCAGTTTATCTCCGGGGGCCCAAGAGACCCAGTACTTC.

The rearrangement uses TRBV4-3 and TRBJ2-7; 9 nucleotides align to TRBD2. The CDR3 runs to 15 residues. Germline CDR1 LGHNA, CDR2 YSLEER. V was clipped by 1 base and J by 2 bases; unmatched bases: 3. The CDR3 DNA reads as TGCGCCAGCAGCCAAGGTGCGGGGGGGCCCTACGAGCAGTACTTC. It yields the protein CASSQGAGGPYEQYF.

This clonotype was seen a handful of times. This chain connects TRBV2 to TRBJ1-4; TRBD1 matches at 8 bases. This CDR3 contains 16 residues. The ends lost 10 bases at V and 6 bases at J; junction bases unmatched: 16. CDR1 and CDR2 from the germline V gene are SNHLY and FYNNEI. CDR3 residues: CATLGQGAMGDEKLFF. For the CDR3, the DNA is TGTGCCACCTTGGGGCAGGGGGCGATGGGTGATGAAAAACTGTTTTTT.

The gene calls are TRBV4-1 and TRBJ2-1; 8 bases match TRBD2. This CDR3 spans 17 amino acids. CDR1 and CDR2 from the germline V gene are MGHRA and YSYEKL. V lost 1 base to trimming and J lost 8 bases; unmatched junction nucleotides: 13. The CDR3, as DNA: TGCGCCAGCAGCCAAGTGAGGGGCGGGGGGCGTCGAGATGAGCAGTTCTTC. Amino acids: CASSQVRGGGRRDEQFF.

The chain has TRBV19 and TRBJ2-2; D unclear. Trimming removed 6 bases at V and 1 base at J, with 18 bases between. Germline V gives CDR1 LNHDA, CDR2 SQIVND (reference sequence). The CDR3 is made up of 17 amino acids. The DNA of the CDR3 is TGTGCCAGTAGACGCTTTGACATGGGGATGAACACCGGGGAGCTGTTTTTT. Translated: CASRRFDMGMNTGELFF. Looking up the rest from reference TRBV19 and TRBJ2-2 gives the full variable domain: DGGITQSPKYLFRKEGQNVTLSCEQNLNHDAMYWYRQDPGQGLRLIYYSQIVNDFQKGDIAEGYSVSREKKESFPLTVTSAQKNPTAFYLCASRRFDMGMNTGELFFGEGSRLTVL.

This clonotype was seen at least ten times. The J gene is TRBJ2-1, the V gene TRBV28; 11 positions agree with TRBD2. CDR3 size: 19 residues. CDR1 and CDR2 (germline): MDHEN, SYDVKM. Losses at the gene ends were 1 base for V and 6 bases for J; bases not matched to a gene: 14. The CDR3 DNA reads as TGTGCCAGCAGTTTATCGGGACTAGCGGTTCAAGGTCGTCCCAATGAGCAGTTCTTC. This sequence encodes CASSLSGLAVQGRPNEQFF.

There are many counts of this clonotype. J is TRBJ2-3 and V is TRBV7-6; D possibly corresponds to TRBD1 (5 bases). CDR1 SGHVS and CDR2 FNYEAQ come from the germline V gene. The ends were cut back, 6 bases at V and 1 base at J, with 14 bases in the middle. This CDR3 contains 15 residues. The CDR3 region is CASSPGPGRTDTQYF. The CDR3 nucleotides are TGTGCCAGCAGTCCCGGCCCAGGGCGCACAGATACGCAGTATTTT.

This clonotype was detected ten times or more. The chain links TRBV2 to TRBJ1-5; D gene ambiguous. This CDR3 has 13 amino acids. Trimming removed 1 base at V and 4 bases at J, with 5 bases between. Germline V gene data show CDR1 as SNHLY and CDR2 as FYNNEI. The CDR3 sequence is CASSEGQNQPQHF. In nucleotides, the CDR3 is TGTGCCAGCAGTGAAGGGCAAAATCAGCCCCAGCATTTT.

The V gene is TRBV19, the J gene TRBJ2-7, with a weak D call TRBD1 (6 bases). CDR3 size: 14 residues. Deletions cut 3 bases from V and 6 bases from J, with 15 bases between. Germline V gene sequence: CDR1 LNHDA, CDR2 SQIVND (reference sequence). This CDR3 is CASSIFRDIGEQYF. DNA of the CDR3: TGTGCCAGTAGTATTTTCCGGGACATCGGCGAGCAGTACTTC.

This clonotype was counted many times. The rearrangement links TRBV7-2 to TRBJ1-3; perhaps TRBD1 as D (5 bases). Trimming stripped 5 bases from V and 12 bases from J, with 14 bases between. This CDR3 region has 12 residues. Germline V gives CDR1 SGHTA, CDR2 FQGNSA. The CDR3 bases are TGTGCCAGCAGCCCCCAGGAGGGGAGCATATATTTT. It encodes CASSPQEGSIYF.

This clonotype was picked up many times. In DNA, the CDR3 is TGTGCCAGCTCACCCCGGACAGGAGGCACAGATACGCAGTATTTT. This translates into CASSPRTGGTDTQYF. V gene TRBV18 combines with J gene TRBJ2-3, with TRBD1 matching 7 bases. V gave up 3 bases and J gave up 1 base; unmatched junction bases: 4. The CDR3 extends over 15 amino acids. Germline loops: CDR1 KGHSH, CDR2 LQKENI.

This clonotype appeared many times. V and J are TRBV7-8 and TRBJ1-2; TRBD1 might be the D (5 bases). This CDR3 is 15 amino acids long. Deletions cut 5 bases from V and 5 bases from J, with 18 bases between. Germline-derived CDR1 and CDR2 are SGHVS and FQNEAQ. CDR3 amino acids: CASSLQGSGGYGYTF. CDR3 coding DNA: TGTGCCAGCAGCCTCCAGGGATCCGGGGGGTATGGCTACACCTTC.

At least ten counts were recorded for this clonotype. DNA for the CDR3: TGTGCCAGTAGTATGCGGGCTACAGGGGGCAATCCCTCCGCAGATACGCAGTATTTT. Its translation is CASSMRATGGNPSADTQYF. This chain links TRBV19 with TRBJ2-3, with 9 bases lining up with TRBD1. The CDR3 runs to 19 residues. Trimming took 3 bases from V and 4 from J; bases not matched to a gene: 17. Germline values: CDR1 LNHDA, CDR2 SQIVND (reference sequence).

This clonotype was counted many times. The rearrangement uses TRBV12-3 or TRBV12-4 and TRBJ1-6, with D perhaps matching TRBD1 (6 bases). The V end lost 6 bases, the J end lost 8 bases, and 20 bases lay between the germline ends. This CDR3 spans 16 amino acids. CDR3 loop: CASRQAGGAGDSPLHF. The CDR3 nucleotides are TGTGCCAGCAGGCAAGCCGGGGGCGCAGGTGATTCACCCCTCCACTTT.

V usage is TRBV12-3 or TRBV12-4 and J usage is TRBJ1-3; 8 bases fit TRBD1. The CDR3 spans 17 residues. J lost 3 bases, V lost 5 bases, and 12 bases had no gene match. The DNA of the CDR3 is TGTGCCAGCAGTAAGACCGGACAGGGCGTCGGTGGAAACACCATATATTTT. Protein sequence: CASSKTGQGVGGNTIYF.

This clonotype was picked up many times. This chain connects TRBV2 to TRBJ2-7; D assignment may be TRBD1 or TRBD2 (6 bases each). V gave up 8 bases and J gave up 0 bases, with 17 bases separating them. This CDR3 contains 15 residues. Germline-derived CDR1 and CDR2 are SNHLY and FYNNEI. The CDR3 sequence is CASRAEGTSSYEQYF. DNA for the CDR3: TGTGCCAGCCGGGCGGAGGGGACAAGCTCCTACGAGCAGTACTTC. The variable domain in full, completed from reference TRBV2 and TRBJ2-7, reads EPEVTQTPSHQVTQMGQEVILRCVPISNHLYFYWYRQILGQKVEFLVSFYNNEISEKSEIFDDQFSVERPDGSNFTLKIRSTKLEDSAMYFCASRAEGTSSYEQYFGPGTRLTVT.

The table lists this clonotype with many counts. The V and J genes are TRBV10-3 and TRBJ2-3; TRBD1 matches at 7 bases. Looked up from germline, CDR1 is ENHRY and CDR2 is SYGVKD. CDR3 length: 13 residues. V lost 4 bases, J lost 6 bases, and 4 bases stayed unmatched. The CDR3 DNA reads TGTGCCATCAGTGGAGGGGGCGCGGATACGCAGTATTTT. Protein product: CAISGGGADTQYF.

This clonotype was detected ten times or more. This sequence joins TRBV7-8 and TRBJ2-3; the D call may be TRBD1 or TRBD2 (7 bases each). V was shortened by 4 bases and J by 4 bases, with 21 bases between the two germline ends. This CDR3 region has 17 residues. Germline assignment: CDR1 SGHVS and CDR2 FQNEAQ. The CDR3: CASSSPLWAGGADTQYF. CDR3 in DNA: TGTGCCAGCAGCTCCCCATTGTGGGCAGGGGGGGCAGATACGCAGTATTTT.

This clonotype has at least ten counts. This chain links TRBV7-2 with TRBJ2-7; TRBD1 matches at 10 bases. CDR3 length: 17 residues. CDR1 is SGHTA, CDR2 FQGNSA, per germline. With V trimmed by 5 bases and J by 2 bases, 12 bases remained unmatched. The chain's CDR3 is CASSQPSRDRGTYEQYF. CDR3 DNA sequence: TGTGCCAGCAGCCAACCCTCCCGGGACAGGGGAACCTACGAGCAGTACTTC.

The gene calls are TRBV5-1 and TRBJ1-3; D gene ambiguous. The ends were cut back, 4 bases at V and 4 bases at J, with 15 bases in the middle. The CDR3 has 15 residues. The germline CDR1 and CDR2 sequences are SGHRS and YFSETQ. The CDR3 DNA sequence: TGCGCCAGCAGCATCAGATCCTCTTCGGGAAACACCATATATTTT. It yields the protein CASSIRSSSGNTIYF.

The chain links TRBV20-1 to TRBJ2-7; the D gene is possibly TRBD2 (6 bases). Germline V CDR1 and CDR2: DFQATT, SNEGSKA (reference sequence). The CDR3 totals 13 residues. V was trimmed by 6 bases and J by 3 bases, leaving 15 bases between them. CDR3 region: CSAPGRGNYEQYF. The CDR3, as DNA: TGCAGTGCCCCGGGGCGGGGTAACTACGAGCAGTACTTC.

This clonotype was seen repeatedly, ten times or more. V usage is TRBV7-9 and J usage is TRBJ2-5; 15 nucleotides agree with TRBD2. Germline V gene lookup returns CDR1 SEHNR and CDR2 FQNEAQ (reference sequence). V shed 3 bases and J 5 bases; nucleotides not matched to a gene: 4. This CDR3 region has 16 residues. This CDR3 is CASSFRGLAGGETQYF. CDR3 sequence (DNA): TGTGCCAGCAGCTTCCGCGGACTAGCGGGGGGGGAGACCCAGTACTTC.

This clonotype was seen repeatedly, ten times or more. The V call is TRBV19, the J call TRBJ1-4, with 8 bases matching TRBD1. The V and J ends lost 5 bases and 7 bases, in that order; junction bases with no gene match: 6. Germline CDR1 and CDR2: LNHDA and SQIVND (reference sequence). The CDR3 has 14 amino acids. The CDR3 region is CASSPGTGGEKLFF. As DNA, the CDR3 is TGTGCCAGTAGTCCCGGGACAGGCGGTGAAAAACTGTTTTTT.

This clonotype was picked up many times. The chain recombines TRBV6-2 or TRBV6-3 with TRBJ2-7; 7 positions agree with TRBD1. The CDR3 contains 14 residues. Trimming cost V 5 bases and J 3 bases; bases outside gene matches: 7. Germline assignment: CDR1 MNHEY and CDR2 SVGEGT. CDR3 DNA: TGTGCCAGCAGTAGACCAGGGGGAAGCTACGAGCAGTACTTC. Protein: CASSRPGGSYEQYF.

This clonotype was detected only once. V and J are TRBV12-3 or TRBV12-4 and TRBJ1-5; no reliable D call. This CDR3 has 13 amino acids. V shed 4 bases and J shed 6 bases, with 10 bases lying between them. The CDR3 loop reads CASSSPDVQPQHF. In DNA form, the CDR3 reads TGTGCCAGCAGTTCACCCGATGTTCAGCCCCAGCATTTT.

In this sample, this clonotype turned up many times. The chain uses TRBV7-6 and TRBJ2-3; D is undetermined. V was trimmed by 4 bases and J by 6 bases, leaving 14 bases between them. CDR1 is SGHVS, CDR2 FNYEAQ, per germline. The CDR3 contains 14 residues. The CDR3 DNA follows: TGTGCCAGCAGCTCCGTTACCGTGTCTGATACGCAGTATTTT. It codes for CASSSVTVSDTQYF.

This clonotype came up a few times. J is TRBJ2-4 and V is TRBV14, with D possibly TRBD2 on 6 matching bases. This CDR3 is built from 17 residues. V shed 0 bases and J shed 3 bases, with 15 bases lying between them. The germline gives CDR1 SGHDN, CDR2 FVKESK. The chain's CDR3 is CASSQDRGSGFKNIQYF. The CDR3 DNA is TGTGCCAGCAGCCAAGACCGAGGTAGCGGATTCAAAAACATTCAGTACTTC.

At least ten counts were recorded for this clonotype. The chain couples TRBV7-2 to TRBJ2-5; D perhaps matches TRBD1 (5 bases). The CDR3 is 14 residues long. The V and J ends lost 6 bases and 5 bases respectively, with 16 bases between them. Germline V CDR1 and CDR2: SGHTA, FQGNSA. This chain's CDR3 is CASRIRVSQETQYF. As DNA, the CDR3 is TGTGCCAGCAGAATCAGGGTTTCCCAGGAGACCCAGTACTTC.

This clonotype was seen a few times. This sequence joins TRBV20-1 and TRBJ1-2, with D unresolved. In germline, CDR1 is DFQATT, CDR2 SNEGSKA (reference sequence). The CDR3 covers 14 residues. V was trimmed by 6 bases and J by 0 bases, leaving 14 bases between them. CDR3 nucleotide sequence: TGCAGTGCCCGGACCACTGGAGCTAACTATGGCTACACCTTC. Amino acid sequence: CSARTTGANYGYTF.